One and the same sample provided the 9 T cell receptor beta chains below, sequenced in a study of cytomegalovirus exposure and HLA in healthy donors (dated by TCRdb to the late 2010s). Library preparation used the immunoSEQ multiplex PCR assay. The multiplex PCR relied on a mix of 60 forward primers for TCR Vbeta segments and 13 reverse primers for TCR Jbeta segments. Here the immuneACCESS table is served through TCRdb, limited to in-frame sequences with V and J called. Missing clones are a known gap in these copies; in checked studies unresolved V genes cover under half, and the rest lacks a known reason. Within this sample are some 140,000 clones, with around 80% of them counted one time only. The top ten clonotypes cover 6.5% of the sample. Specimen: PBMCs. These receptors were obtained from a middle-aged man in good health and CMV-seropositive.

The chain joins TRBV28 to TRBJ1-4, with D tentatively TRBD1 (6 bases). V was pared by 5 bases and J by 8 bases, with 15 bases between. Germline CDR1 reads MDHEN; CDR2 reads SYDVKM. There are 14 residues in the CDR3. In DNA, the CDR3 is TGTGCCAGCAGTCCAACAGGGATAGGCGAAAAACTGTTTTTT. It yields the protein CASSPTGIGEKLFF. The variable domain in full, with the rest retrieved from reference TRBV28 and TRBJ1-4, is DVKVTQSSRYLVKRTGEKVFLECVQDMDHENMFWYRQDPGLGLRLIYFSYDVKMKEKGDIPEGYSVSREKKERFSLILESASTNQTSMYLCASSPTGIGEKLFFGSGTQLSVL.

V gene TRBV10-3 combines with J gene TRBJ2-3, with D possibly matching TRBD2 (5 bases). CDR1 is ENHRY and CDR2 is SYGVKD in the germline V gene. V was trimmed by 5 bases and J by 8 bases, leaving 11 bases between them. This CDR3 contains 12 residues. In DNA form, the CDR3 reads TGTGCCATCAGTACGGGGTCGGGTACGCAGTATTTT. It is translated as CAISTGSGTQYF.

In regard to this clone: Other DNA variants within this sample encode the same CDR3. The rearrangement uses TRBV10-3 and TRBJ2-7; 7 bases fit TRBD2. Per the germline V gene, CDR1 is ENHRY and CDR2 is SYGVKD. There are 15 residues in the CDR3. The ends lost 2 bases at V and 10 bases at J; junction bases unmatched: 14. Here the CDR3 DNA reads TGTGCCATCAGTGAGGAGGGCGGGAGTAGATTGGATCAGTACTTC. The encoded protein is CAISEEGGSRLDQYF.

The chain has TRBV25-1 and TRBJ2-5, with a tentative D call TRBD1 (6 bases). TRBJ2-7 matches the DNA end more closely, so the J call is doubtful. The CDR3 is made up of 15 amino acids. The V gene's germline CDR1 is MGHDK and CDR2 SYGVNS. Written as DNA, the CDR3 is TGTGCCAGCAGTGACCCCGGGACAAGAGGAGACGAGCAGTACTTC. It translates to CASSDPGTRGDEQYF.

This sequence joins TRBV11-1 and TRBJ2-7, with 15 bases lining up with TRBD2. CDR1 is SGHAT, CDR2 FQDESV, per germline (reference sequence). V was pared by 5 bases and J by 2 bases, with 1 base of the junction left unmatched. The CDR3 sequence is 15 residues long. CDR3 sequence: CASSRTSGRAYEQYF. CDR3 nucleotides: TGTGCCAGCAGCCGGACTAGCGGGAGGGCCTACGAGCAGTACTTC.

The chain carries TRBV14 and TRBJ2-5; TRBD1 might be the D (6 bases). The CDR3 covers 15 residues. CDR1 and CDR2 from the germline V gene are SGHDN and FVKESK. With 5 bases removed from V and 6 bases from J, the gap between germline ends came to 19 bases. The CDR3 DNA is TGTGCCAGCAGCGGACCAGGGGATCCGTGGAAGACCCAGTACTTC. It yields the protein CASSGPGDPWKTQYF.

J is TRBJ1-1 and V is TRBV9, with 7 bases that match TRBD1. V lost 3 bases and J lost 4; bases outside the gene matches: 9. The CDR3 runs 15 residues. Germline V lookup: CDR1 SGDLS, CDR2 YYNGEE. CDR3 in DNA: TGTGCCAGCAGCGCGACAGGGCAGGGTAGCACTGAAGCTTTCTTT. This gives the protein CASSATGQGSTEAFF.

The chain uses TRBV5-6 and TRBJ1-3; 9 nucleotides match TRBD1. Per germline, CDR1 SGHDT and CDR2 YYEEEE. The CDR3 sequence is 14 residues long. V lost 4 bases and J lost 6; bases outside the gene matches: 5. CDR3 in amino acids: CASSPQGAENTIYF. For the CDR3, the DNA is TGTGCCAGCAGCCCACAGGGGGCTGAAAACACCATATATTTT. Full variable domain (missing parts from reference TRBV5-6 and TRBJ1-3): DAGVTQSPTHLIKTRGQQVTLRCSPKSGHDTVSWYQQALGQGPQFIFQYYEEEERQRGNFPDRFSGHQFPNYSSELNVNALLLGDSALYLCASSPQGAENTIYFGEGSWLTVV.

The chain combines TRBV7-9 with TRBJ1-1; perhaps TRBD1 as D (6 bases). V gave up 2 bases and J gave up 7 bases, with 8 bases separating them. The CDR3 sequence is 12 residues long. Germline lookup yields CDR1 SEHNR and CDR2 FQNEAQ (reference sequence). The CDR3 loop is CASSLSDSEAFF. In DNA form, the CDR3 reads TGTGCCAGCAGCTTATCGGACAGTGAAGCTTTCTTT.